Shown below are 32 T cell receptor beta chains from a single sample sequenced in a study of post-analysis software for immune sequencing data. Study observations and caveats: TRBV5-6, TRBV5-1 and TRBV20-1 belonged to a set of a few TRBV segments that were more frequent in patients than controls.

Presence of unique molecular identifiers characterized the TCR beta cDNA libraries. One entry per CDR3 protein, called by TCRdb with MiXCR from the PCR reads. The sample carries hundreds of thousands of distinct CDR3 sequences, 55% to 60% recorded once. These receptors have no known antigen. Sequences were obtained from blood. The receptors were sampled from a girl aged 2-10 years with multiple sclerosis.

The chain links TRBV30 to TRBJ2-3; 10 bases match TRBD2. V dropped 4 bases and J dropped 1; count of bases not matched to a gene: 2. This CDR3 spans 14 amino acids. Germline V gene sequence: CDR1 GTSNPN, CDR2 SVGIG (reference sequence). CDR3 in amino acids: CAWTLAGGTDTQYF. DNA for the CDR3: TGTGCCTGGACCCTAGCGGGAGGCACAGATACGCAGTATTTT.

The rearrangement uses TRBV18 and TRBJ2-1; D is possibly TRBD1 (6 bases). Trimming shortened V by 4 bases and J by 8 bases, and 12 bases separated the two germline ends. Per the germline V gene, CDR1 is KGHSH and CDR2 is LQKENI. This CDR3 has 13 residues. The DNA for the CDR3 is TGTGCCAGCTCACTAAACAGGGCTGATGAGCAGTTCTTC. The encoded protein is CASSLNRADEQFF. The whole variable domain, remainder taken from reference TRBV18 and TRBJ2-1, is NAGVMQNPRHLVRRRGQEARLRCSPMKGHSHVYWYRQLPEEGLKFMVYLQKENIIDESGMPKERFSAEFPKEGPSILRIQQVVRGDSAAYFCASSLNRADEQFFGPGTRLTVL.

This clonotype was observed a handful of times. This rearrangement joins TRBV6-6 to TRBJ1-2; TRBD1 is a possible D gene (5 bases). Trimming pared 2 bases from V and 5 bases from J, leaving 9 bases between. Germline lookup yields CDR1 MNHNY and CDR2 SVGAGI (reference sequence). The CDR3 has 13 residues. This CDR3 reads CASSYGADYGYTF. The CDR3, as DNA: TGTGCCAGCAGTTACGGGGCGGATTATGGCTACACCTTC.

V and J are TRBV10-3 and TRBJ1-2; possibly TRBD1 for D (6 bases). CDR1 is ENHRY and CDR2 is SYGVKD in the germline V gene. This CDR3 contains 14 residues. The V end was cut by 7 bases, the J end by 7 bases, with 19 bases between. This CDR3 reads CAITAGGRMSGYTF. CDR3 coding DNA: TGTGCCATCACCGCGGGGGGCAGGATGAGTGGCTACACCTTC.

Only a few counts were recorded for this clonotype. The chain has TRBV5-1 and TRBJ2-6; D is perhaps TRBD1 or TRBD2 (5 bases each). Germline V CDR1 and CDR2: SGHRS, YFSETQ. V lost 0 bases and J 0 bases, leaving 10 bases between the germline ends. There are 17 residues in the CDR3. The CDR3 DNA is TGCGCCAGCAGCTTGGAGGTGAGGGGCTCTGGGGCCAACGTCCTGACTTTC. Translating gives CASSLEVRGSGANVLTF.

The rearrangement links TRBV6-2 or TRBV6-3 to TRBJ2-6; 7 bases match TRBD1. Germline V gene data show CDR1 as MNHEY and CDR2 as SVGEGT. The CDR3 extends over 18 amino acids. Trimming took 2 bases from V and 1 from J; bases not matched to a gene: 8. Here the CDR3 reads CASSYLTGEFSGANVLTF. The CDR3 region has the DNA TGTGCCAGCAGTTACCTCACAGGGGAATTTTCTGGGGCCAACGTCCTGACTTTC.

This clonotype was counted a few times. The chain combines TRBV12-3 or TRBV12-4 with TRBJ2-7; TRBD1 aligns across 9 bases. The V gene end was trimmed by 5 bases and the J gene end by 7 bases; junction bases not matched to a gene: 15. The CDR3 sequence is 16 residues long. The CDR3 region has the DNA TGTGCCAGCAGTATCTATCCCGGACAGGGGAGTCAAGAGCAGTACTTC. Translated: CASSIYPGQGSQEQYF.

This clonotype came up a few times. The genes are TRBV5-1 and TRBJ2-3; 10 nucleotides match TRBD1. Germline assignment: CDR1 SGHRS and CDR2 YFSETQ. With V trimmed by 4 bases and J by 4 bases, 3 bases remained unmatched. This CDR3 comprises 14 residues. The CDR3 sequence is CASSAGQGSDTQYF. The CDR3, as DNA: TGCGCCAGCAGCGCGGGACAGGGGTCAGATACGCAGTATTTT. Full variable domain (rest looked up from reference TRBV5-1 and TRBJ2-3): KAGVTQTPRYLIKTRGQQVTLSCSPISGHRSVSWYQQTPGQGLQFLFEYFSETQRNKGNFPGRFSGRQFSNSRSEMNVSTLELGDSALYLCASSAGQGSDTQYFGPGTRLTVL.

The table lists this clonotype with a few counts. The rearrangement links TRBV29-1 to TRBJ2-1; 16 nucleotides align to TRBD2. V lost 8 bases to trimming and J lost 4 bases; unmatched junction nucleotides: 11. The CDR3 contains 17 residues. Germline V CDR1 and CDR2: SQVTM, ANQGSEA. This CDR3 reads CSSSGTSGRAIYNEQFF. In nucleotides, the CDR3 is TGCAGCTCCTCCGGGACTAGCGGGAGGGCCATATACAATGAGCAGTTCTTC.

The chain joins TRBV6-1 to TRBJ2-5, with 9 bases aligning to TRBD1. The V and J ends lost 6 bases and 4 bases, in that order; junction bases with no gene match: 9. This CDR3 has 15 residues. CDR1 MNHNS and CDR2 SASEGT come from the germline V gene. In DNA form, the CDR3 reads TGTGCCAGCAGAGACAGGGGGAGAAAGGGAGAGACCCAGTACTTC. It codes for CASRDRGRKGETQYF.

A few counts support this clonotype. The chain recombines TRBV5-1 with TRBJ2-3, with a tentative D call TRBD1 (5 bases). The germline V gene has CDR1 SGHRS and CDR2 YFSETQ. V lost 0 bases and J lost 5, with 13 bases in between. This CDR3 spans 15 amino acids. The CDR3 sequence: CASSLEPGSGDTQYF. Written as DNA, the CDR3 is TGCGCCAGCAGCTTGGAGCCAGGGTCCGGAGATACGCAGTATTTT.

The rearrangement uses TRBV6-5 and TRBJ1-1; D is unresolved. Trimming cost V 5 bases and J 1 base, with 8 bases left between them. CDR1 and CDR2 (germline): MNHEY, SVGAGI. The CDR3 totals 13 residues. The CDR3 reads CASSTAENTEAFF. The CDR3 DNA reads as TGTGCCAGCAGTACCGCAGAGAACACTGAAGCTTTCTTT.

V is TRBV7-2 and J is TRBJ2-4, with D perhaps given as TRBD1 or TRBD2 (5 bases each). The V end was cut by 4 bases, the J end by 8 bases, with 18 bases between. The CDR3 covers 15 residues. Germline loops: CDR1 SGHTA, CDR2 FQGNSA. The CDR3 region is CASSYDSAPGDIQYF. The CDR3 nucleotides read TGTGCCAGCAGCTATGACAGTGCGCCCGGGGACATTCAGTACTTC.

The chain uses TRBV20-1 and TRBJ2-7; 8 positions match TRBD2. V was clipped by 0 bases and J by 3 bases; unmatched bases: 13. The CDR3 length is 17 residues. The germline V gene has CDR1 DFQATT and CDR2 SNEGSKA (reference sequence). CDR3 DNA sequence: TGCAGTGCTAGAGATACCTCCCAGCGGGAGATCGGCTACGAGCAGTACTTC. This codes for CSARDTSQREIGYEQYF.

This clonotype was observed a few times. The V gene is TRBV12-3 or TRBV12-4, the J gene TRBJ2-5; TRBD2 matches at 10 bases. J lost 5 bases, V lost 8 bases, and 8 bases had no gene match. The CDR3 has 14 amino acids. The CDR3 loop is CASGPAGGEETQYF. The CDR3 nucleotides read TGTGCCAGCGGTCCAGCGGGGGGGGAGGAGACCCAGTACTTC.

The rearrangement uses TRBV18 and TRBJ2-5, with 12 bases fitting TRBD2. Trimming took 0 bases from V and 0 from J; bases not matched to a gene: 5. The germline V gene encodes CDR1 KGHSH and CDR2 LQKENI. The CDR3 loop spans 18 amino acids. In nucleotides, the CDR3 is TGTGCCAGCTCACCACCCCTCAGACTAGCGGGAGACCAAGAGACCCAGTACTTC. It specifies CASSPPLRLAGDQETQYF.

The chain joins TRBV21-1 to TRBJ2-5; the table's D call, TRBD1, has no DNA check behind it. TRBV21-1 is annotated as a pseudogene. The CDR3 is 13 residues long. CDR3 coding DNA: TGTGCCAGCAGCCCCCCGACGCGGGAGACCCAGTACTTC. It codes for CASSPPTRETQYF.

The gene calls are TRBV10-3 and TRBJ2-5; no clear D. This CDR3 contains 12 residues. CDR1 is ENHRY and CDR2 is SYGVKD in the germline V gene. Between the trimmed V and J ends, which lost 11 bases and 4 bases, there was a span of 14 bases. Written as DNA, the CDR3 is TGTGCCGTCCGGCCCCTCGGAGAGACCCAGTACTTC. Residues: CAVRPLGETQYF.

This clonotype was picked up one time. This chain links TRBV12-3 or TRBV12-4 with TRBJ1-1; D gene uncertain. The length of the CDR3 is 14 residues. V gave up 5 bases and J gave up 0 bases, with 10 bases separating them. CDR3 amino acids: CASSTGPMNTEAFF. The DNA for the CDR3 is TGTGCCAGCAGTACCGGACCGATGAACACTGAAGCTTTCTTT.

There are a few counts of this clonotype. The chain uses TRBV5-5 and TRBJ2-6, with TRBD1 matching over 8 bases. The CDR3 is made up of 17 amino acids. V lost 1 base to trimming and J lost 1 base; unmatched junction nucleotides: 4. CDR1 is SGHKS and CDR2 is YYEKEE in the germline V gene (reference sequence). The CDR3 is CASSLWTGFSGANVLTF. CDR3 coding DNA: TGTGCCAGCAGCTTGTGGACAGGGTTTTCTGGGGCCAACGTCCTGACTTTC.

J is TRBJ2-7 and V is TRBV20-1; 13 nucleotides line up with TRBD2. Germline V gene sequence: CDR1 DFQATT, CDR2 SNEGSKA (reference sequence). This CDR3 is built from 18 residues. Unmatched junction bases numbered 13, after V lost 1 base and J lost 4 bases. CDR3 residues: CSARGPSRLAGGLYEQYF. Written as DNA, the CDR3 is TGCAGTGCTAGAGGCCCTAGTAGACTAGCGGGAGGCCTTTACGAGCAGTACTTC.

V and J are TRBV20-1 and TRBJ2-1; TRBD2 agrees at 15 bases. Germline V lookup: CDR1 DFQATT, CDR2 SNEGSKA (reference sequence). The CDR3 contains 17 residues. V trimming: 6 bases; J trimming: 7 bases; junction bases outside the gene matches: 13. The CDR3 region is CSATNPSGTSGRNEQFF. CDR3 DNA: TGCAGTGCCACTAATCCCTCCGGGACTAGCGGGAGGAATGAGCAGTTCTTC.

The chain couples TRBV28 to TRBJ2-3, with TRBD2 identical over 10 bases. J lost 6 bases, V lost 2 bases, and 8 bases had no gene match. Germline CDR1 reads MDHEN; CDR2 reads SYDVKM. The CDR3 is 16 residues long. This CDR3 is CASSLGAGGRGDTQYF. The CDR3 bases are TGTGCCAGCAGTTTAGGAGCGGGAGGGCGCGGCGATACGCAGTATTTT.

V gene TRBV20-1 combines with J gene TRBJ2-1; 12 bases match TRBD2. The CDR3 runs to 17 residues. Per germline, CDR1 DFQATT and CDR2 SNEGSKA (reference sequence). The CDR3 coding sequence is TGCAGCGCCAGAGGACTAGCGGGATTGAGCTCCTACAATGAGCAGTTCTTC. Protein: CSARGLAGLSSYNEQFF.

The chain links TRBV7-9 to TRBJ2-1, with 13 bases fitting TRBD2. The CDR3 contains 15 residues. The V and J ends lost 5 bases and 10 bases, in that order; junction bases with no gene match: 8. The germline gives CDR1 SEHNR, CDR2 FQNEAQ (reference sequence). The CDR3 DNA sequence: TGTGCCAGCAGCGCACTAGCGGGAGGGCGAGAAGAGCAGTTCTTC. This codes for CASSALAGGREEQFF.

This clonotype turned up a few times. The rearrangement uses TRBV11-2 and TRBJ2-7; no clear D gene. The CDR3 consists of 14 residues. The V gene lost 5 bases and the J gene lost 2 bases, with 13 bases spanning the gap. Looked up from germline, CDR1 is SGHAT and CDR2 is FQNNGV. The CDR3 bases are TGTGCCAGCAGCGCCATCCGCGCCCCCTACGAGCAGTACTTC. Its protein is CASSAIRAPYEQYF.

The chain is built from TRBV29-1 and TRBJ1-2; 9 bases align to TRBD1. V shed 4 bases and J 6 bases; nucleotides not matched to a gene: 6. The CDR3 totals 13 residues. CDR1 SQVTM and CDR2 ANQGSEA come from the germline V gene. The CDR3 is CSVVDRGLNGYTF. The CDR3 DNA sequence: TGCAGCGTTGTAGACAGGGGGTTAAATGGCTACACCTTC. Drawing the rest from reference TRBV29-1 and TRBJ1-2, the complete variable domain is SAVISQKPSRDICQRGTSLTIQCQVDSQVTMMFWYRQQPGQSLTLIATANQGSEATYESGFVIDKFPISRPNLTFSTLTVSNMSPEDSSIYLCSVVDRGLNGYTFGSGTRLTVV.

This clonotype turned up a few times. The rearrangement joins TRBV6-1 to TRBJ2-7; possibly TRBD1 for D (6 bases). The CDR3 consists of 15 residues. V lost 7 bases to trimming and J lost 0 bases, with 16 bases between them. Germline V gives CDR1 MNHNS, CDR2 SASEGT. The CDR3 region is CASNALDRLSYEQYF. CDR3 DNA sequence: TGTGCCAGCAACGCCTTGGACAGACTCTCCTACGAGCAGTACTTC.

J is TRBJ2-5 and V is TRBV5-1; TRBD2 aligns across 10 bases. The germline gives CDR1 SGHRS, CDR2 YFSETQ. V was pared by 4 bases and J by 0 bases, with 6 bases of the junction left unmatched. This CDR3 contains 16 residues. CDR3 coding DNA: TGCGCCAGCAGCAACGGACTAGCGGCGTACCAAGAGACCCAGTACTTC. Translated, it gives CASSNGLAAYQETQYF.

This chain joins TRBV12-3 or TRBV12-4 and TRBJ1-1; D may be TRBD1 (5 bases). Trimming took 7 bases from V and 1 from J, leaving 13 bases between them. This CDR3 is built from 14 residues. CDR3 sequence: CASTPQVGNTEAFF. The CDR3 DNA sequence: TGTGCCAGCACCCCACAGGTCGGGAACACTGAAGCTTTCTTT.

The rearrangement links TRBV7-3 to TRBJ2-7, with 12 positions matching TRBD2. This CDR3 has 14 amino acids. CDR1 is SGHTA and CDR2 is FQGTGA in the germline V gene. The V segment lost 5 bases and the J segment 4 bases; nucleotides outside the gene matches: 3. CDR3 in amino acids: CASSKGLAGYEQYF. CDR3 in DNA: TGTGCCAGCAGCAAGGGACTAGCGGGTTACGAGCAGTACTTC.

This clonotype was counted a single time. The chain joins TRBV12-3 or TRBV12-4 to TRBJ2-3, with 8 bases that match TRBD2. This CDR3 region has 15 residues. V lost 3 bases, J lost 2 bases, and 4 bases stayed unmatched. The chain's CDR3 is CASSLGLGITDTQYF. The CDR3 DNA follows: TGTGCCAGCAGTTTGGGACTAGGAATCACAGATACGCAGTATTTT.